Listed below are T cell receptor beta chains from one sample, sequenced in a study of OX40 agonist ivuxolimab in advanced cancers. Assay used: immunoSEQ multiplex PCR; TCRdb lists only in-frame clones, some missing. The sample lists around 76,000 clones, approximately 85% occurring once. Here the sequenced sample was CD4+ or CD8+ T cells sorted from blood, taken in a trial of the OX40 agonist ivuxolimab. The source of these receptors is an adult with an advanced solid tumor such as melanoma, head and neck, liver or kidney cancer. CDR3s include the opening cysteine and the closing phenylalanine or tryptophan. The D gene is left open where the match is weak. Some rows have no size entry. The others give once, few or many, or a class for an expanded clone.

>TRBJ1-1|TRBV30|NA|NA
TGTGCCTGGAGCATCCAGGACGGCCGGGAAGCTTTCTTT
CAWSIQDGREAFF
>TRBJ2-7|TRBV27|TRBD1|NA
TGTGCCAGCAGAGAAAGGACAGGGACCTTGGGCTCCTACGAGCAGTACTTC
CASRERTGTLGSYEQYF
>TRBJ2-1|TRBV5-1|TRBD2|NA
TGCGCCAGCAGTCGACTAGCGGGGGACGATGAGCAGTTCTTC
CASSRLAGDDEQFF
>TRBJ2-2|TRBV27|NA|once
TGTGCCAGCGGAAAGAACACCGGGGAGCTGTTTTTT
CASGKNTGELFF
>TRBJ2-3|TRBV5-1|NA|NA
TGCGCCAGCAGCTTGGATCAGCAGGGAGATACGCAGTATTTT
CASSLDQQGDTQYF
>TRBJ2-4|TRBV7-2|NA|NA
TGTGCCAGCAGCTTAGATAGGGACCTCCGTTACTTC
CASSLDRDLRYF
>TRBJ2-1|TRBV4-1|TRBD2|NA
TGCGCCAGCAGCCAAATGGGGCGGGGGTCCTACAATGAGCAGTTCTTC
CASSQMGRGSYNEQFF
>TRBJ1-5|TRBV6-1|NA|NA
TGTGCCAGCAGTTCAGCGGCGGACATACAGCCCCAGCATTTT
CASSSAADIQPQHF
>TRBJ1-6|TRBV6-6|NA|NA
TGTGCCAGCACCCGGACAGAAGATAATTCACCCCTCCACTTT
CASTRTEDNSPLHF
>TRBJ1-1|TRBV30|TRBD1|NA
TGTGCCTGGAGGATGAGGGGGCTATCAGCGGACACTGAAGCTTTCTTT
CAWRMRGLSADTEAFF
>TRBJ2-7|TRBV6-6|NA|NA
TGTGCCAGCGGAGGGGGCTACGAGCAGTACTTC
CASGGGYEQYF
>TRBJ2-3|TRBV7-2|TRBD1|NA
TGTGCCAGCAGTCCAGGGGGTTCCACAGATACGCAGTATTTT
CASSPGGSTDTQYF
>TRBJ1-2|TRBV19|NA|NA
TGTGCCAGCACCGACTGGACATCTAACTATGGCTACACCTTC
CASTDWTSNYGYTF
>TRBJ2-3|TRBV29-1|TRBD1|once
TGCAGCGTTCAGACAGGGGGGCGCACAGATACGCAGTATTTT
CSVQTGGRTDTQYF
>TRBJ2-2|TRBV27|NA|few
TGTGCCAGCAGTCCCCATTGGGGGGGCGGAGGAGTCACCGGGGAGCTGTTTTTT
CASSPHWGGGGVTGELFF
>TRBJ2-7|TRBV5-4|TRBD2|NA
TGTACCAGCAGCTCAGGCGGCCTAGCGGGCTCCTACGAGCAGTACTTC
CTSSSGGLAGSYEQYF
>TRBJ2-3|TRBV30|NA|NA
TGTGCCTGGAGTAGGGGGTCTAGCGTCGATACGCAGTATTTT
CAWSRGSSVDTQYF
>TRBJ2-7|TRBV7-9|NA|NA
TGTGCCAGCAGCTTAGTTTGGGCAGACTCCTACGAGCAGTACTTC
CASSLVWADSYEQYF
>TRBJ1-1|TRBV6-6|TRBD1|once
TGTGCCAGCAGTTCAGTGGACAGGGGGCTTGGAACTGAAGCTTTCTTT
CASSSVDRGLGTEAFF
>TRBJ2-5|TRBV7-3|NA|NA
TGTGCCACCCCAGCTTTAGGGGGGCAAGAGACCCAGTACTTC
CATPALGGQETQYF
>TRBJ1-6|TRBV2|NA|NA
TGTGCCAGCAGTACTCACTCTTCACCCCTCCACTTT
CASSTHSSPLHF
>TRBJ2-7|TRBV7-8|NA|once
TGTGCCAGCAGCCCGTCGCAACCCACCACCTACGAGCAGTACTTC
CASSPSQPTTYEQYF
>TRBJ2-1|TRBV7-3|NA|NA
TGTGCCAGCAGCCCCTCAGGTGAGGGCCTAATAACGGGTGAGCAGTTCTTC
CASSPSGEGLITGEQFF
>TRBJ1-1|TRBV5-1|NA|NA
TGCGCCAGCAGCTGGGGCCTGAGGGCTTTAAACACTGAAGCTTTCTTT
CASSWGLRALNTEAFF
>TRBJ2-3|TRBV30|NA|NA
TGTGCCCGGGCGGACGAGGGCACAGATACGCAGTATTTT
CARADEGTDTQYF
>TRBJ2-1|TRBV19|NA|NA
TGTGCCAGCCGGGACGTCCCGGAGTTCTTC
CASRDVPEFF
>TRBJ2-7|TRBV7-2|NA|NA
TGTGCCAGCAGTTCATCCCTACAGGGTAGGGACGAGCAGTACTTC
CASSSSLQGRDEQYF
>TRBJ2-5|TRBV10-3|TRBD2|NA
TGTGCCATCAAATCGGCTAGCGGTCAAGAGACCCAGTACTTC
CAIKSASGQETQYF
>TRBJ2-3|TRBV7-6|NA|NA
TGTGCCAGCAGCGGGATAGACTCCCACGGGGCAGATACGCAGTATTTT
CASSGIDSHGADTQYF
>TRBJ2-7|TRBV25-1|NA|NA
TGTGCCAGCAGTGGAGGAACAGGGGGGGTCTACGAGCAGTACTTC
CASSGGTGGVYEQYF
>TRBJ1-5|TRBV18|NA|NA
TGTGCCAGCTCATCAGGTAGCAATCAGCCCCAGCATTTT
CASSSGSNQPQHF
>TRBJ2-3|TRBV2|TRBD2|NA
TGTGCCAGCAGTGACCTAGCGGGCACAGATACGCAGTATTTT
CASSDLAGTDTQYF
>TRBJ1-6|TRBV4-3|NA|NA
TGCGCCAGCAGCCAAGGGACAGCGAATTCACCCCTCCACTTT
CASSQGTANSPLHF
>TRBJ1-2|TRBV7-2|TRBD1|NA
TGTGCCAGCAGCTTGGGCGTAGACAGGGGGGTTAGCTACACCTTC
CASSLGVDRGVSYTF
>TRBJ2-6|TRBV7-9|NA|NA
TGTGCCAGCAGCTCAAGGAGGGCCAACGTCCTGACTTTC
CASSSRRANVLTF